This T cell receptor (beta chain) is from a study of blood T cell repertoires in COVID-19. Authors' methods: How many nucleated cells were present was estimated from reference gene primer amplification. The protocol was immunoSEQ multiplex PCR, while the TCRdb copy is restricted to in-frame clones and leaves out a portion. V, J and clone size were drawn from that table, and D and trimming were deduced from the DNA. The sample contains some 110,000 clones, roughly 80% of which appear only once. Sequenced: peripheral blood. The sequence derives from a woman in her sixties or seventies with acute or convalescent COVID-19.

CDR3 protein: CASSPGGDRGLAFF. Here the CDR3 DNA reads TGTGCCAGCAGCCCAGGGGGGGACAGGGGGCTAGCTTTCTTT. The chain is built from TRBV27 and TRBJ1-1, with 12 nucleotides matching TRBD1. The V gene's germline CDR1 is MNHEY and CDR2 SMNVEV (reference sequence). CDR3 size: 14 residues. Unmatched junction bases numbered 9, after V lost 6 bases and J lost 10 bases.